The 6 T cell receptor beta chains reported below all come from one sample, sequenced in a study of early T cells in non-severe SARS-CoV-2 infection. TCRdb ran MiXCR on the 5' RACE reads and lists one entry per CDR3 protein. Seen here are roughly 40,000 distinct CDR3 sequences, 4.5% to 5% observed once, and the top ten hold 4.5% to 6%. Input material: whole blood. These receptor sequences come from an adult who was a healthcare worker with PCR-confirmed SARS-CoV-2 infection or an uninfected control (not recorded which).

This clonotype was detected many times. The rearrangement links TRBV19 to TRBJ1-4; 9 bases line up with TRBD1. In germline, CDR1 is LNHDA, CDR2 SQIVND (reference sequence). CDR3 length equals 13 residues. V trimming: 2 bases; J trimming: 11 bases; junction bases outside the gene matches: 3. DNA for the CDR3: TGTGCCAGTAGTATACAAGACAGGGGGAAACTGTTTTTT. The encoded protein is CASSIQDRGKLFF.

This clonotype was observed at least ten times. This chain links TRBV2 with TRBJ2-1, with TRBD2 matching 7 bases. V was pared by 7 bases and J by 2 bases, with 8 bases of the junction left unmatched. This CDR3 has 15 amino acids. Germline CDR1 is SNHLY and CDR2 is FYNNEI. The chain's CDR3 is CASKAGLATYNEQFF. The CDR3 DNA follows: TGTGCCAGCAAAGCGGGACTCGCCACCTACAATGAGCAGTTCTTC. The complete variable domain, with remaining parts taken from reference TRBV2 and TRBJ2-1, reads EPEVTQTPSHQVTQMGQEVILRCVPISNHLYFYWYRQILGQKVEFLVSFYNNEISEKSEIFDDQFSVERPDGSNFTLKIRSTKLEDSAMYFCASKAGLATYNEQFFGPGTRLTVL.

This clonotype was observed many times. The CDR3 DNA reads TGTGCCACCTCAACAGGGGTCACTGAAGCTTTCTTT. This encodes CATSTGVTEAFF. The chain combines TRBV15 with TRBJ1-1, with 7 bases aligning to TRBD1. This CDR3 contains 12 residues. With 8 bases clipped from V and 4 bases from J, the junction kept 4 bases outside the gene matches. Germline-derived CDR1 and CDR2 are LNHNV and YYDKDF (reference sequence).

This chain links TRBV7-2 with TRBJ2-7, with D possibly TRBD1 on 7 matching bases. The CDR3 is 15 amino acids. Germline V gene sequence: CDR1 SGHTA, CDR2 FQGNSA. Trimming took 3 bases from V and 3 from J, leaving 15 bases between them. The CDR3 sequence: CASSFSEGAGYEQYF. CDR3 nucleotides: TGTGCCAGCAGCTTCTCGGAGGGGGCCGGCTACGAGCAGTACTTC. Supplemented by reference TRBV7-2 and TRBJ2-7, the full variable domain reads GAGVSQSPSNKVTEKGKDVELRCDPISGHTALYWYRQSLGQGLEFLIYFQGNSAPDKSGLPSDRFSAERTGGSVSTLTIQRTQQEDSAVYLCASSFSEGAGYEQYFGPGTRLTVT.

This clonotype has just a few counts. The chain's CDR3 is CASSGHYEQYF. DNA of the CDR3: TGCGCCAGCTCAGGGCACTACGAGCAGTACTTC. The chain couples TRBV5-1 to TRBJ2-7; perhaps TRBD1 as D (5 bases). There are 11 residues in the CDR3. V shed 7 bases and J shed 3 bases, with 8 bases lying between them. In germline, CDR1 is SGHRS, CDR2 YFSETQ.

This clonotype was counted a few times. The chain recombines TRBV18 with TRBJ1-2; 7 positions agree with TRBD1. The CDR3 runs to 14 residues. J lost 7 bases, V lost 3 bases, and 8 bases had no gene match. CDR1 is KGHSH and CDR2 is LQKENI in the germline V gene. CDR3 region: CASSPDTGEGGYTF. For the CDR3, the DNA is TGTGCCAGCTCACCCGATACAGGGGAGGGTGGCTACACCTTC.